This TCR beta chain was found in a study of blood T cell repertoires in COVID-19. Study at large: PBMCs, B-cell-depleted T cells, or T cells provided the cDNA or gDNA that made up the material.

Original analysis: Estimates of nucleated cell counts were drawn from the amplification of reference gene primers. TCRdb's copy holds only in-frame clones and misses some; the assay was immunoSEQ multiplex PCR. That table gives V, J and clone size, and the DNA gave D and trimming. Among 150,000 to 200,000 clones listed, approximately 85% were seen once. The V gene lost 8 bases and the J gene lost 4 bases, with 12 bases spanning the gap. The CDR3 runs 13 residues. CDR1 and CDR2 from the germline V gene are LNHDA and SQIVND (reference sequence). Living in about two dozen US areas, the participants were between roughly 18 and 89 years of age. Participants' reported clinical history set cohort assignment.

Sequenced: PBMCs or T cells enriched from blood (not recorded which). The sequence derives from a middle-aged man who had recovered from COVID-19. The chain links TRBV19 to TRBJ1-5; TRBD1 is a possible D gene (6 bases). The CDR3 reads CASHRDTNQPQHF. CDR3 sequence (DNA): TGTGCCAGTCACCGGGACACAAATCAGCCCCAGCATTTT.